Presented here are 7 T cell receptor beta chains from one specimen sequenced in a study of CD8 T cells in Susac syndrome. The RNA input was roughly 0.5 to 1 ug, and it was reverse transcribed with random hexamers. Each CDR3 protein is one row after TCRdb ran MiXCR on the immunoSEQ multiplex PCR reads. The sample contains nearly 200,000 distinct CDR3 sequences, over 90% of which appear only once. The material sequenced was CD4+ T cells from PBMCs. These receptors were collected from a human donor with multiple sclerosis.

V and J are TRBV29-1 and TRBJ1-4, with 8 bases identical to TRBD1. Germline V gene data show CDR1 as SQVTM and CDR2 as ANQGSEA. CDR3 size: 14 residues. The V gene end was trimmed by 6 bases and the J gene end by 8 bases; junction bases not matched to a gene: 11. Here the CDR3 reads CSVGLQGVEEKLFF. The DNA of the CDR3 is TGCAGCGTGGGCCTACAGGGGGTAGAAGAAAAACTGTTTTTT.

The V gene is TRBV20-1, the J gene TRBJ1-4; D unclear. CDR3 length: 13 amino acids. Germline-derived CDR1 and CDR2 are DFQATT and SNEGSKA (reference sequence). Trimming took 1 base from V and 8 from J, leaving 11 bases between them. The CDR3 DNA reads TGCAGTGCTAGAGGCGCGGGCGGGGAAAAACTGTTTTTT. Protein sequence: CSARGAGGEKLFF.

V and J are TRBV7-6 and TRBJ2-3; tentatively, D is TRBD1 (5 bases). Looked up from germline, CDR1 is SGHVS and CDR2 is FNYEAQ. V was cut by 2 bases and J by 0 bases, with 9 bases left in between. This CDR3 region has 15 residues. The CDR3 DNA sequence: TGTGCCAGCAGCTTACAGGGAATTAGCACAGATACGCAGTATTTT. It codes for CASSLQGISTDTQYF.

The genes are TRBV3-1 and TRBJ2-3; D unresolved. The CDR3 covers 14 residues. Trimming cost V 3 bases and J 2 bases, with 9 bases left between them. Germline values: CDR1 LGHDT, CDR2 YNNKEL (reference sequence). CDR3 region: CASSQGGSTDTQYF. CDR3 DNA sequence: TGTGCCAGCAGCCAGGGCGGCTCCACAGATACGCAGTATTTT.

This rearrangement joins TRBV24-1 to TRBJ2-1, with 8 bases lining up with TRBD1. The CDR3 sequence is 15 residues long. CDR1 KGHDR and CDR2 SFDVKD come from the germline V gene. Germline trimming cut 6 bases from V and 1 base from J; bases unmatched to any gene: 4. Written as DNA, the CDR3 is TGTGCCACCAGTCCCAGGGGGCGGTCCTACAATGAGCAGTTCTTC. It specifies CATSPRGRSYNEQFF.

V gene TRBV24-1 combines with J gene TRBJ2-3; D perhaps matches TRBD2 (5 bases). Between the trimmed V and J ends, which lost 3 bases and 6 bases, there was a span of 9 bases. Germline CDR1 KGHDR, CDR2 SFDVKD. The length of the CDR3 is 13 residues. CDR3 sequence reads: CATSDPPSDTQYF. In DNA form, the CDR3 reads TGTGCCACCAGTGATCCTCCTAGCGATACGCAGTATTTT.

This clonotype was detected only a few times. CDR3 sequence: CASGDSFYEQYF. The CDR3 DNA follows: TGCGCCAGCGGGGACAGCTTCTACGAGCAGTACTTC. V and J are TRBV5-1 and TRBJ2-7; 7 bases fit TRBD1. The germline V gene has CDR1 SGHRS and CDR2 YFSETQ. V trimming: 7 bases; J trimming: 3 bases; junction bases outside the gene matches: 4. CDR3 size: 12 residues.